This paragraph reports one TCR beta chain. Its antigen is as yet unknown. These data come from a study of cytomegalovirus exposure and HLA in healthy donors. A multiplex PCR was run with 60 Vbeta primers and 13 Jbeta primers. Assay used: immunoSEQ multiplex PCR; TCRdb lists only in-frame clones, some missing. The sample has 250,000 to 350,000 clones, roughly 90% seen once. Losses at the gene ends were 6 bases for V and 2 bases for J; bases not matched to a gene: 10. The CDR3 covers 15 residues. CDR1 and CDR2 (germline): SNHLY, FYNNEI. Study-level results: Reported results showed that the classifier diagnosed cytomegalovirus status with high specificity and sensitivity.

The TCR comes from a man in his forties or fifties in good health and CMV-seropositive. V is TRBV2 and J is TRBJ2-7; 7 bases agree with TRBD2. Sequenced material: PBMCs. The CDR3 spells CASRQSGLVPYEQYF. CDR3 DNA: TGTGCCAGCAGACAATCCGGACTAGTTCCCTACGAGCAGTACTTC.